This TCR beta chain is from a study of blood T cell repertoires in COVID-19 (dated by TCRdb to the early 2020s). In the study overall: Samples from collaborators originated in the United States, Italy and Spain and spanned both the acute and convalescent phases of COVID-19. The material from the prospective study consisted of cDNA or gDNA derived from T cells, B-cell-depleted T cells, or PBMCs. Subjects who had been exposed to COVID-19, were actively infected with it, or had recovered from it provided the deeply sampled blood TCRbeta repertoires that made up the dataset. The repertoires were released in a freely available public database meant as a resource for research on the immune response to SARS-CoV-2. The samples were drawn from the first 160 participants of the ongoing ImmuneRACE study and from 950 to 1,500 subjects provided by 6 global collaborators. The sample metadata nearly always contained a de-identified subject ID, COVID-19 status, age in years and sex. Where available, HLA class I and class II types were taken from metadata supplied by the sample provider and were not determined by assay-based typing.

From the cysteine up to the phenylalanine, the CDR3 has a length of 17 residues. Only CDR3 DNA remains: 51 bases, in frame from the first base. The germline V gene gives CDR1 as LGHNA and CDR2 as YSLEER. Trimming removed 1 base from V and 0 bases from J, leaving 10 bases between the germline ends. Results and caveats for the whole study, not just this receptor: The amount of clinical and demographic metadata varied by source and participant and was provided uncurated.

Details on this clone: Its recognized antigen is unknown. No per-base quality is available; no much larger clone lies one base away.

Enrolling through a virtual design, the prospective study's participants ranged in age from roughly 18 to 100 years and lived across 20 to 30 United States geographic areas. In the prospective study, participants were assigned to cohorts based on the clinical history participants reported in a screening survey and a study questionnaire. Recovered participants in ImmuneRACE Cohort 3 were defined by two consecutive negative NP/OP PCR tests, clearance by a healthcare professional, or resolution of symptoms. Mobile phlebotomists in the prospective study collected whole blood, serum and a nasopharyngeal or oropharyngeal swab from every participant. Over a roughly two-month period, participants in the prospective study had the option of providing additional blood draws and questionnaires. Blood samples from the prospective study were shipped frozen or at room temperature prior to DNA extraction. The immunoSEQ Assay, a bias-controlled multiplex PCR, was used to amplify TCRbeta CDR3 regions from genomic DNA. Under the source paper's analysis protocol: The number of nucleated cells in each sample was estimated from the amplification of reference gene primers within the assay. Sequence reads were collapsed and filtered to measure the absolute abundance of every unique TCRbeta CDR3 rearrangement. For each sample, productive Simpson clonality was calculated by taking the square root of Simpson's diversity index across productive rearrangements. Here the immuneACCESS table is served through TCRdb, limited to in-frame sequences with V and J called. Missing clones are a known gap in these copies; in checked studies unresolved V genes cover under half, and the rest lacks a known reason. The DNA was the basis for D and trimming; V, J and clone size are from that table. The sample table records some 200,000 clones; roughly 82% of these occur just once. About 11% of the sample is held by the ten biggest clonotypes.

The receptor comes from a man in his forties who had recovered from COVID-19. Rearrangement joined TRBV4-3 to TRBJ1-6; TRBD1 is a possible D gene, resting on 5 matching bases. The specimen sequenced was PBMCs or T cells enriched from blood (not recorded which). The nucleotides are TGCGCCAGCAGCCAAGGGGGCAGCATCTCCTATAATTCACCCCTCCACTTT. The encoded protein is CASSQGGSISYNSPLHF.